This entry describes one TCR beta chain. Its target is unknown. As the sequencing template, cDNA was produced by extracting RNA and reverse transcribing it. Produced via immunoSEQ multiplex PCR; TCRdb's table is partial and in-frame only. The table includes 200,000 to 250,000 clones, about 50% detected once. Treatment in this sample: oral pan-JAK inhibitor, 5-10 mg twice daily. CDR3 length: 14 amino acids. V was pared by 0 bases and J by 2 bases, with 8 bases between. Looked up from germline, CDR1 is SGHTA and CDR2 is FQGNSA. This sample was included in a study of CD8+ T cells in alopecia areata. Whole-study context: Each day, treated patients took oral tofacitinib twice, at 5 to 10 mg per dose. Study-wide findings and caveats: Tofacitinib produced a significant decrease in scalp clonality and in expanded CD8+ clones among the top 100. Throughout tofacitinib, many expanded lesional clones continued to persist in scalp and blood.

The receptor's source is a human donor with alopecia areata. The sequencing used CD4+ T cells sorted from blood, collected at week 4, from a patient treated with tofacitinib. V usage is TRBV7-2 and J usage is TRBJ2-7, with D tentatively TRBD2 (5 bases). CDR3 residues: CASSLAPGTYEQYF. CDR3 nucleotides: TGTGCCAGCAGCTTAGCGCCGGGAACCTACGAGCAGTACTTC.